This TCR beta chain was recovered during a study of T cells in Graves' hyperthyroidism and ophthalmopathy. This CDR3 spans 18 amino acids. V trimming: 5 bases; J trimming: 3 bases; junction bases outside the gene matches: 9. Germline CDR1 reads MNHEY; CDR2 reads SVGEGT. Amplified TCR beta CDR3 regions came from RNA transcripts. In the first-round RT-PCR of the TCR CDR3, the HTBI primer set was used. TCRdb re-called the multiplex PCR reads with MiXCR, one entry per CDR3 protein. Counted here are some 740,000 distinct CDR3 sequences, about 14% occurring once; the ten biggest clones make up about a tenth.

The sequenced sample was blood. V usage is TRBV6-2 or TRBV6-3 and J usage is TRBJ2-6; 11 nucleotides agree with TRBD1. This TCR was sampled from a woman aged 18 to 35 with Graves' hyperthyroidism. The CDR3 DNA follows: TGTGCCAGCAGTATTCGGACAGGGGGCTTGATTGGGGCCAACGTCCTGACTTTC. It codes for CASSIRTGGLIGANVLTF.